A selection of T cell receptor beta chains follows, all from one sample in a study of blood T cell repertoires in COVID-19. Profiled with immunoSEQ multiplex PCR; TCRdb holds only in-frame clones, not every one. This sample carries some 350,000 clones, around nine tenths of them seen once, and the ten largest clones take around 5%. The sequencing sample was made of PBMCs or T cells enriched from blood (not recorded which). The receptor set was obtained from a man younger than 40 who had recovered from COVID-19. Each CDR3 is given with its conserved first and last residue. The order of the fields is D gene, clone size, J gene, V gene, CDR3 protein, CDR3 DNA. A D gene is named only where the DNA matches it firmly. The size entry is marked missing in some rows and otherwise reads once, few, many or a size class.

>NA|NA|TRBJ1-2|TRBV19
CASSIESYGYTF
TGTGCCAGTAGTATAGAGAGCTATGGCTACACCTTC
>TRBD2|NA|TRBJ2-7|TRBV5-4
CASSAPLLAGPYEQYF
TGTGCCAGCAGCGCGCCCCTTCTAGCGGGGCCTTACGAGCAGTACTTC
>NA|NA|TRBJ1-1|TRBV2
CASSAAQVLAEAFF
TGTGCCAGCAGTGCCGCACAGGTCTTGGCTGAAGCTTTCTTT
>TRBD1|NA|TRBJ2-5|TRBV24-1
CATSDRGRGGETQYF
TGTGCCACCAGTGATAGGGGGCGCGGAGGAGAGACCCAGTACTTC
>NA|NA|TRBJ1-5|TRBV6-6
CASSPGLEQVGQPQHF
TGTGCCAGCAGCCCCGGGTTGGAACAGGTCGGACAGCCCCAGCATTTT
>TRBD2|NA|TRBJ2-7|TRBV7-6
CASSRTSGGTSYEQYF
TGTGCCAGCAGCCGGACTAGCGGGGGGACCTCCTACGAGCAGTACTTC
>NA|NA|TRBJ1-5|TRBV7-2
CASSLGAAEGEPQHF
TGTGCCAGCAGCTTAGGGGCCGCGGAGGGTGAGCCCCAGCATTTT
>TRBD2|NA|TRBJ2-1|TRBV5-1
CASSFLAGGTNEQFF
TGCGCCAGCAGCTTCCTCGCGGGGGGAACCAATGAGCAGTTCTTC
>NA|NA|TRBJ1-4|TRBV14
CASSRREGVGEKLFF
TGTGCCAGCAGCCGCAGAGAGGGGGTCGGGGAAAAACTGTTTTTT
>NA|NA|TRBJ1-1|TRBV10-2
CATSSGDLMNTEAFF
TGCGCCACCTCTTCTGGAGACCTTATGAACACTGAAGCTTTCTTT
>TRBD1|NA|TRBJ2-7|TRBV11-2
CASSTALGQGLQQYF
TGTGCCAGCAGCACAGCCTTGGGACAGGGTTTACAGCAGTACTTC
>TRBD1|NA|TRBJ1-1|TRBV18
CASSPSGTGVTNTEAFF
TGTGCCAGCTCACCATCTGGGACAGGGGTCACGAACACTGAAGCTTTCTTT
>NA|NA|TRBJ2-7|TRBV6-5
CASSSGVHEQYF
TGTGCCAGCAGTTCAGGGGTCCACGAGCAGTACTTC
>NA|NA|TRBJ1-6|TRBV14
CASSQILVAPLHF
TGTGCCAGCAGCCAAATTCTCGTAGCACCCCTCCACTTT
>TRBD1|NA|TRBJ2-7|TRBV7-2
CASSLGTASYEQYF
TGTGCCAGCAGCCTTGGGACAGCCTCCTACGAGCAGTACTTC
>TRBD1|once|TRBJ2-5|TRBV5-1
CASTIGTGEETQYF
TGCGCCAGCACCATTGGGACAGGGGAAGAGACCCAGTACTTC
>NA|few|TRBJ2-7|TRBV2
CASSSYEQYF
TGTGCCAGCTCATCCTACGAGCAGTACTTC
>NA|NA|TRBJ2-7|TRBV30
CAWTSGATREQYF
TGTGCCTGGACGAGCGGAGCTACTCGGGAGCAGTACTTC
>NA|NA|TRBJ1-2|TRBV28
CASSTQGSYGYTF
TGTGCCAGCAGCACACAGGGATCCTATGGCTACACCTTC
>NA|NA|TRBJ1-6|TRBV5-1
CASSLAGAGDNSPLHF
TGCGCCAGCAGCTTGGCCGGGGCAGGGGATAATTCACCCCTCCACTTT
>NA|NA|TRBJ1-5|TRBV7-9
CASSRGGDLQPQHF
TGTGCCAGCAGCCGGGGAGGAGATCTTCAGCCCCAGCATTTT
>TRBD1|NA|TRBJ1-5|TRBV19
CASSSIISGQGRHQPQHF
TGTGCCAGTAGTAGTATAATTTCTGGACAGGGCAGACATCAGCCCCAGCATTTT
>NA|NA|TRBJ1-5|TRBV7-9
CASSPSYGTHNQPQHF
TGTGCCAGCAGCCCTTCGTACGGGACACATAATCAGCCCCAGCATTTT
>NA|NA|TRBJ1-2|TRBV7-8
CASSLSGSDYGYTF
TGTGCCAGCAGCTTATCAGGGTCCGACTATGGCTACACCTTC
>TRBD2|few|TRBJ2-1|TRBV5-5
CASSLQGTSISEQFF
TGTGCCAGCAGCTTGCAGGGGACTAGCATCAGTGAGCAGTTCTTC
>NA|NA|TRBJ1-3|TRBV28
CASRLGGNSGNTIYF
TGTGCCAGCAGACTAGGAGGGAACTCTGGAAACACCATATATTTT
>TRBD1|once|TRBJ2-2|TRBV5-4
CASSYGQGASDGRELFF
TGTGCCAGCAGTTATGGACAGGGGGCCTCAGACGGGCGGGAGCTGTTTTTT
>TRBD1|NA|TRBJ1-3|TRBV7-9
CASSIPGQGISGNTIYF
TGTGCCAGCAGCATACCGGGACAGGGGATCTCTGGAAACACCATATATTTT
>NA|NA|TRBJ2-2|TRBV30
CAWSSAGNTGELFF
TGTGCCTGGAGTTCGGCGGGGAACACCGGGGAGCTGTTTTTT
>TRBD2|NA|TRBJ2-2|TRBV30
CAWSVLSGGNTGELFF
TGTGCCTGGAGTGTGCTAAGCGGGGGGAACACCGGGGAGCTGTTTTTT
>TRBD1|few|TRBJ1-2|TRBV7-9
CASSLDRGYGYTF
TGTGCCAGCAGCTTAGACAGGGGATATGGCTACACCTTC
>TRBD2|once|TRBJ2-5|TRBV15
CATSRRGGQETQYF
TGTGCCACCAGCAGGCGGGGGGGACAAGAGACCCAGTACTTC
>NA|NA|TRBJ2-3|TRBV4-2
CASSQDWGLLSTDTQYF
TGTGCCAGCAGCCAAGATTGGGGACTCTTAAGCACAGATACGCAGTATTTT
>TRBD1|NA|TRBJ1-2|TRBV13
CASSSGTGGSGYTF
TGTGCCAGCAGCTCGGGGACAGGGGGTTCTGGCTACACCTTC
>TRBD1|once|TRBJ1-3|TRBV6-5
CATSTGADTIYF
TGTGCCACATCGACAGGGGCTGACACCATATATTTT
>TRBD1|NA|TRBJ2-5|TRBV13
CASSFRQGDQETQYF
TGTGCCAGCAGCTTTAGGCAGGGGGACCAAGAGACCCAGTACTTC
>TRBD2|NA|TRBJ2-5|TRBV5-5
CASSLELAGGRETQYF
TGTGCCAGCAGCTTGGAATTAGCGGGGGGCCGAGAGACCCAGTACTTC
>TRBD2|NA|TRBJ2-1|TRBV19
CASGTRKGNEQFF
TGTGCCAGTGGGACTAGGAAGGGGAATGAGCAGTTCTTC
>NA|few|TRBJ2-1|TRBV14
CASSQGRGLRNNEQFF
TGTGCCAGCAGCCAAGGGAGGGGGCTTAGGAACAATGAGCAGTTCTTC
>NA|NA|TRBJ1-3|TRBV10-2
CASSESTGTGNTIYF
TGCGCCAGCAGTGAGTCGACGGGGACTGGAAACACCATATATTTT
>NA|NA|TRBJ1-6|TRBV19
CASSSQGHSPLHF
TGTGCCAGTAGTTCCCAGGGGCATTCACCCCTCCACTTT
>TRBD2|NA|TRBJ2-7|TRBV7-3
CASSLLAGTYEQYF
TGTGCCAGCAGCTTACTAGCGGGGACCTACGAGCAGTACTTC
>TRBD2|NA|TRBJ2-5|TRBV5-1
CASSLPGLPQETQYF
TGCGCCAGCAGCTTGCCGGGACTACCACAAGAGACCCAGTACTTC
>TRBD2|NA|TRBJ2-1|TRBV11-2
CASSLSLASNEQFF
TGTGCCAGCAGCTTATCACTAGCGAGCAATGAGCAGTTCTTC
>NA|once|TRBJ1-2|TRBV19
CASSPRQVANYGYTF
TGTGCCAGTAGTCCTAGACAGGTCGCCAACTATGGCTACACCTTC
>TRBD2|NA|TRBJ2-1|TRBV7-6
CASSLGRLAEQFF
TGTGCCAGCAGCTTAGGAAGACTAGCGGAGCAGTTCTTC
>NA|few|TRBJ1-2|TRBV10-2
CASSVDQGSNYGYTF
TGCGCCAGCAGTGTGGACCAGGGCTCTAACTATGGCTACACCTTC
>TRBD2|once|TRBJ2-1|TRBV4-2
CASSQVAGGAYNEQFF
TGTGCCAGCAGCCAAGTAGCTGGGGGGGCCTACAATGAGCAGTTCTTC
>TRBD2|NA|TRBJ2-4|TRBV2
CASSVASGAAIQYF
TGTGCCAGCAGTGTCGCTAGCGGGGCGGCCATTCAGTACTTC
>NA|NA|TRBJ2-1|TRBV6-5
CASRLVDEQFF
TGTGCCAGCAGACTAGTAGATGAGCAGTTCTTC
>NA|NA|TRBJ2-7|TRBV7-9
CASSKAGATYEQYF
TGTGCCAGCAGCAAGGCGGGGGCAACCTACGAGCAGTACTTC
>NA|NA|TRBJ1-1|TRBV7-9
CASSPDVGGVMNTEAFF
TGTGCCAGCAGCCCCGACGTTGGGGGGGTTATGAACACTGAAGCTTTCTTT
>NA|NA|TRBJ1-5|TRBV2
CASSLDQPQHF
TGTGCCAGCAGTCTAGATCAGCCCCAGCATTTT